This T cell receptor (beta chain) was documented in a study of OX40 agonist ivuxolimab in advanced cancers. Study outcomes and limitations: There were, on average, more expanded clones in CD8+ T cells than in CD4+.

Assay used: immunoSEQ multiplex PCR; TCRdb lists only in-frame clones, some missing. The sample lists roughly 70,000 clones, 80% to 90% occurring once. In germline, CDR1 is SGHNT, CDR2 YENEEA. The germline V and J ends were trimmed by 5 bases and 1 base, with 16 bases remaining between them. The CDR3 loop spans 16 amino acids. To note about this clone: The target antigen is unknown.

This sequence was found in an adult with an advanced solid tumor such as melanoma, head and neck, liver or kidney cancer. The specimen was CD4+ or CD8+ T cells sorted from blood, collected in a trial of the OX40 agonist ivuxolimab. J is TRBJ2-3 and V is TRBV11-3; D may be TRBD1 (5 bases). The CDR3 nucleotides read TGTGCCAGCAGCAAAAAAGGGGTCGGTGGCACAGATACGCAGTATTTT. Its protein is CASSKKGVGGTDTQYF.